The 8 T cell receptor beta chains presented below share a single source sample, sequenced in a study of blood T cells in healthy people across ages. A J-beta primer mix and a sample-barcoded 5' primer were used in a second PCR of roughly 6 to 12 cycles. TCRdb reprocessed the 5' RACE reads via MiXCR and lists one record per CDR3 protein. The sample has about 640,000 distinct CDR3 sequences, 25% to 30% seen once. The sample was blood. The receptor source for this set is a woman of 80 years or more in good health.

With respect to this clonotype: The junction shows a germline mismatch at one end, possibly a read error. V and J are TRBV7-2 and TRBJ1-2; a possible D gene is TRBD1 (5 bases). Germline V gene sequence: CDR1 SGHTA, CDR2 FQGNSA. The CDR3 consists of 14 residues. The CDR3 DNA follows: TGTGCCTGCAGCCTAGACGGGGCCGGCTATGGCTACACCTTC. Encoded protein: CACSLDGAGYGYTF.

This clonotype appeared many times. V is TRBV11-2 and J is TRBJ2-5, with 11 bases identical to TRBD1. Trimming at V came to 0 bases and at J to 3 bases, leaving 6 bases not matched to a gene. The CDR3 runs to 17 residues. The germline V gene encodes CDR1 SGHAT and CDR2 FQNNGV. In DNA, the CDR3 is TGTGCCAGCAGCTTAGATCCGGACAGGGGGCAAGAAGAGACCCAGTACTTC. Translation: CASSLDPDRGQEETQYF.

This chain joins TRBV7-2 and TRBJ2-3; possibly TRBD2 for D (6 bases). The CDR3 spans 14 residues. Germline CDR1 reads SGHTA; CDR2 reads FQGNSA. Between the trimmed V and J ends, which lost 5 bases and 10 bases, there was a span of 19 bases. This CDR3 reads CASSRGAGLGPQYF. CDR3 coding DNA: TGTGCCAGCAGCCGCGGGGCCGGCTTGGGTCCGCAGTATTTT.

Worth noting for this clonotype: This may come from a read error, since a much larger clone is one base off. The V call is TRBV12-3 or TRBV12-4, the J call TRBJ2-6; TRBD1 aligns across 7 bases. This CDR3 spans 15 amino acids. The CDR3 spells CASSLRGLGANVPTF. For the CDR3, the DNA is TGTGCCAGCAGTTTAAGGGGGCTTGGGGCCAACGTCCCGACTTTC.

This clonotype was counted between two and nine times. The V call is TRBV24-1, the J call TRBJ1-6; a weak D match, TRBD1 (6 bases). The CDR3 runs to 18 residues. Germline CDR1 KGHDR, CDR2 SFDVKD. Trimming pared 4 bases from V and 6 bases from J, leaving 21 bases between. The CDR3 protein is CATSDSPKWGAINSPLHF. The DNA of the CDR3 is TGTGCCACCAGTGACTCGCCAAAATGGGGGGCCATTAATTCACCCCTCCACTTT.

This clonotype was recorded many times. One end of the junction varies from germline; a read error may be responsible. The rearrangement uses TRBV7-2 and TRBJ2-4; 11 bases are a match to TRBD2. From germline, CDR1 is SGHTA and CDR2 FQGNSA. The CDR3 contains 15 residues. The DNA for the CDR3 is TGTGCCAGCAGCCTAGCGGGGGGCGCCAAAAACATTCAGTACTTC. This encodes CASSLAGGAKNIQYF.

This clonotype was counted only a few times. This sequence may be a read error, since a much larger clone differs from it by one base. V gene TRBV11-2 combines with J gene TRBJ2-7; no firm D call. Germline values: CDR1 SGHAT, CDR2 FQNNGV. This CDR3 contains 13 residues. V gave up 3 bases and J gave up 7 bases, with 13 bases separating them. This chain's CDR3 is CASSFLTDNEQYF. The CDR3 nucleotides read TGTGCCAGCAGCTTTTTGACCGACAATGAGCAGTACTTC. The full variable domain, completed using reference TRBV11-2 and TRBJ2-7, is EAGVAQSPRYKIIEKRQSVAFWCNPISGHATLYWYQQILGQGPKLLIQFQNNGVVDDSQLPKDRFSAERLKGVDSTLKIQPAKLEDSAVYLCASSFLTDNEQYFGPGTRLTVT.

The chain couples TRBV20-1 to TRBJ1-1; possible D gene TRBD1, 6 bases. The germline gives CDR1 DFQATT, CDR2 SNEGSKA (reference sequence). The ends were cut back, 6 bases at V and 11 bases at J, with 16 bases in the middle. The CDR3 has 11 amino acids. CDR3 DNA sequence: TGCAGTGCCAGCAGGGGTCTGGCCGCTTTCTTT. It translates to CSASRGLAAFF.